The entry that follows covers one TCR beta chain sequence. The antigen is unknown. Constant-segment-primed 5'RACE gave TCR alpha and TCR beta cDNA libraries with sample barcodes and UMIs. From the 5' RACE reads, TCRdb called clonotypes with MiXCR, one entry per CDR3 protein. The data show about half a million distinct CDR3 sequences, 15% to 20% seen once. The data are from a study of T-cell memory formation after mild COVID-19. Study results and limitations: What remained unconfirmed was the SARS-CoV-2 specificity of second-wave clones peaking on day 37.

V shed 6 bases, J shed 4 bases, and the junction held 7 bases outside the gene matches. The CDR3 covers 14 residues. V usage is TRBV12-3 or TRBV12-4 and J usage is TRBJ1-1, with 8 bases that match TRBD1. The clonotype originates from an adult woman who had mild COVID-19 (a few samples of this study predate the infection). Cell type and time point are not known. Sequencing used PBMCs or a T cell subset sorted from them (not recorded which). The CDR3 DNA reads TGTGCCAGCAGCACACAGGGGGTTATCACTGAAGCTTTCTTT. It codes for CASSTQGVITEAFF.